The rows below give T cell receptor beta chains drawn from one sample of a study of beta chain features in type 1 diabetes. Method: immunoSEQ multiplex PCR; TCRdb's copy keeps in-frame clones and lacks some. Of about 360,000 clones in the sample, around an eighth were seen once. Sequencing used naive CD4+ T cells from blood. The receptors stem from a man aged 18 to 30 in good health. The CDR3 runs from the conserved cysteine through the conserved F or W. A D gene is named only where the DNA matches it firmly. The size entry is marked missing in some rows and otherwise reads once, few, many or a size class.

v_gene	abundance	d_gene	j_gene	CDR3aa	CDR3nt
TRBV6-1	.	.	TRBJ2-3	CASSDVGGRTQYF	TGTGCCAGCAGTGATGTGGGGGGACGGACGCAGTATTTT
TRBV4-3	.	TRBD1	TRBJ2-7	CASSQVYRGSEQYF	TGCGCCAGCAGCCAAGTCTACAGGGGGTCCGAGCAGTACTTC
TRBV7-9	many	.	TRBJ2-1	CASRSDPLGNEQFF	TGTGCCAGCAGAAGCGACCCCTTAGGAAATGAGCAGTTCTTC
TRBV6-6	few	.	TRBJ1-2	CASSYSQGQATF	TGTGCCAGCAGTTACTCACAGGGCCAGGCCACCTTC
TRBV11-2	few	.	TRBJ2-1	CASSLVRGRYNEQFF	TGTGCCAGCAGCTTAGTTCGGGGTCGCTACAATGAGCAGTTCTTC
TRBV5-1	few	TRBD1	TRBJ1-5	CASSDGQGQPQHF	TGCGCCAGCAGCGATGGACAGGGGCAGCCCCAGCATTTT
TRBV2	few	.	TRBJ2-1	CASTDQGSYNEQFF	TGTGCCTCAACCGACCAGGGGTCCTACAATGAGCAGTTCTTC
TRBV15	.	.	TRBJ1-1	CATSRAGGKDTEAFF	TGTGCCACCAGCAGAGCTGGAGGGAAGGACACTGAAGCTTTCTTT
TRBV4-2	.	TRBD2	TRBJ2-1	CASSQGLAGGSYNEQFF	TGTGCCAGCAGCCAAGGCTTAGCGGGAGGGTCCTACAATGAGCAGTTCTTC
TRBV7-7	.	.	TRBJ2-5	CASSLGVLGETQYF	TGTGCTAGCAGCTTAGGGGTCCTCGGGGAGACCCAGTACTTC
TRBV28	.	.	TRBJ2-6	CASSPSPRGTGANVLTF	TGTGCCAGCAGTCCGAGCCCCAGGGGTACTGGGGCCAACGTCCTGACTTTC
TRBV11-2	few	.	TRBJ2-4	CASSEGWQNIQYF	TGTGCCAGCAGCGAGGGTTGGCAAAACATTCAGTACTTC
TRBV9	few	.	TRBJ2-7	CASSVREVTYEQYF	TGTGCCAGCAGCGTCAGGGAGGTGACCTACGAGCAGTACTTC
TRBV28	.	.	TRBJ2-1	CASLPGGAGDEQFF	TGTGCCTCACTACCTGGGGGGGCCGGGGATGAGCAGTTCTTC
TRBV7-2	few	.	TRBJ1-5	CASSLAGVYQPQHF	TGTGCCAGCAGCCTAGCAGGGGTTTATCAGCCCCAGCATTTT
TRBV27	.	.	TRBJ1-5	CASSSGTLYSNQPQHF	TGTGCCAGCAGCTCCGGGACACTTTATAGCAATCAGCCCCAGCATTTT
TRBV28	few	TRBD2	TRBJ2-7	CASSLGGGLYEQYF	TGTGCCAGCAGTTTAGGGGGGGGATTGTACGAGCAGTACTTC
TRBV5-4	few	TRBD1	TRBJ1-2	CASSRQGYGYTF	TGTGCCAGCAGCAGACAGGGCTATGGCTACACCTTC
TRBV20-1	.	.	TRBJ1-2	CSAANYGYTF	TGCAGTGCTGCGAATTATGGCTACACCTTC
TRBV19	few	TRBD1	TRBJ2-5	CASSDPRDRNQETQYF	TGTGCCAGTAGTGACCCTCGGGACAGAAACCAAGAGACCCAGTACTTC
TRBV2	.	TRBD1	TRBJ1-2	CASRGQDNYGYTF	TGTGCCAGCAGGGGACAGGATAACTATGGCTACACCTTC
TRBV25-1	few	TRBD2	TRBJ2-5	CASSDPHLGGVGETQYF	TGTGCCAGCAGTGACCCCCACCTTGGGGGGGTTGGGGAGACCCAGTACTTC
TRBV4-2	.	.	TRBJ2-2	CASSQHPSLSGELFF	TGTGCCAGCAGCCAACATCCTAGCCTCTCCGGGGAGCTGTTTTTT
TRBV4-3	.	TRBD2	TRBJ2-2	CASSPTHGRGSNTGELFF	TGCGCCAGCAGCCCTACCCACGGGAGGGGGAGTAACACCGGGGAGCTGTTTTTT
TRBV21-1	few	.	TRBJ2-7	CASSKARLSSYEQYF	TGTGCCAGCAGCAAAGCGAGGCTAAGCTCCTACGAGCAGTACTTC
TRBV7-9	few	.	TRBJ1-2	CASSLGTGHGYTF	TGTGCCAGCAGCTTAGGTACAGGGCATGGCTACACCTTC
TRBV11-2	few	.	TRBJ1-1	CASSLAPGSTEAFF	TGTGCCAGCAGCTTAGCACCAGGAAGCACTGAAGCTTTCTTT
TRBV7-9	few	.	TRBJ2-7	CASGRSPYEQYF	TGTGCCAGCGGAAGGAGTCCCTACGAGCAGTACTTC
TRBV19	few	.	TRBJ2-5	CASTQNDRPPGETQYF	TGTGCCAGTACCCAGAACGACAGGCCGCCGGGGGAGACCCAGTACTTC
TRBV5-1	.	TRBD1	TRBJ2-5	CASSQDRQETQYF	TGCGCCAGCAGCCAGGACAGGCAAGAGACCCAGTACTTC